This is a list of T cell receptor beta chains from one sample in a study of neurological immune-mediated disorders. TCRdb independently ran MiXCR on the 5' RACE reads; one entry per CDR3 protein. The table has about 32,000 distinct CDR3 sequences, approximately 4.2% seen once. Material for sequencing was PBMCs. These TCRs come from a man younger than 40 with multiple sclerosis. CDR3s include the opening cysteine and the closing phenylalanine or tryptophan. D genes are given only for firm matches. Expanded clones are given a class, and other clones once, few, many or no size at all.

cdr3_nt	cdr3_aa	v_call	j_call	d_call	clone_size
TGTGCCAGCAGTTACGGCAACGAGCAGTACTTC	CASSYGNEQYF	TRBV27	TRBJ2-7	NA	many
TGTGCCAGCAGCTTAGGGCAGATAGCTTTGAACACTGAAGCTTTCTTT	CASSLGQIALNTEAFF	TRBV7-2	TRBJ1-1	NA	many
TGTGCCAGCAGTTTGCAGTCTGGGGCCAACGTCCTGACTTTC	CASSLQSGANVLTF	TRBV12-3/TRBV12-4	TRBJ2-6	NA	NA
TGCAGTGCTTTATCTGACCCCGATCAGCCCCAGCATTTT	CSALSDPDQPQHF	TRBV20-1	TRBJ1-5	NA	many
TGCAGCGTTGAAACTAGCGGGGGCGCCGGGGAGCTGTTTTTT	CSVETSGGAGELFF	TRBV29-1	TRBJ2-2	TRBD2	many
TGTGCCACCAGTGTAGTGCAGAGCAATCAGCCCCAGCATTTT	CATSVVQSNQPQHF	TRBV24-1	TRBJ1-5	NA	many
TGTGCCATCAGTGACGCAGGCTACGAGCAGTACTTC	CAISDAGYEQYF	TRBV10-3	TRBJ2-7	NA	few
TGTGCCAGCAGACCACAGGGGGCGCGAGGGGTCACCGGGGAGCTGTTTTTT	CASRPQGARGVTGELFF	TRBV6-5	TRBJ2-2	TRBD1	NA
TGCGCCAGCAGCTTGGGACAGGGTGACTACGAGCAGTACTTC	CASSLGQGDYEQYF	TRBV5-1	TRBJ2-7	TRBD1	many
TGTGCCAGCAGCTTGTATGCCGGGAATCTCTACAATGAGCAGTTCTTC	CASSLYAGNLYNEQFF	TRBV5-8	TRBJ2-1	NA	NA
TGTGCCAGCAGCCCGACAGGGGATCACGAGCAGTACTTC	CASSPTGDHEQYF	TRBV7-3	TRBJ2-7	TRBD1	few
TGCAGTGCTAGGGATAGGGTTCGAGAGACCCAGTACTTC	CSARDRVRETQYF	TRBV20-1	TRBJ2-5	NA	many
TGTGCCAGCTCAGCGAAGGACCGCGAGCAGTACTTC	CASSAKDREQYF	TRBV18	TRBJ2-7	NA	NA
TGTGCCAGCAGCTTATCTCTAGGAGGGTACAATGAGCAGTTCTTC	CASSLSLGGYNEQFF	TRBV11-3	TRBJ2-1	NA	many
TGCAGCGTTGGGACAGTTAACACTGAAGCTTTCTTT	CSVGTVNTEAFF	TRBV29-1	TRBJ1-1	NA	NA
TGCAGTGCTAGAGAGGGTTTACAGAGCCTCCAGGAGTACTTC	CSAREGLQSLQEYF	TRBV20-1	TRBJ2-4	NA	many
TGTGCCAGCAGCTTGATGGGGCGGGATGGCTACACCTTC	CASSLMGRDGYTF	TRBV5-6	TRBJ1-2	NA	many
TGTGCCAGCAGCCCAGGGATTACAGGGGGAGAGACCCAGTACTTC	CASSPGITGGETQYF	TRBV7-2	TRBJ2-5	TRBD1	many
TGTGCCAGCAGTGGGGGACAGGGGGTAAGGGAGACCCAGTACTTC	CASSGGQGVRETQYF	TRBV25-1	TRBJ2-5	TRBD1	many
TGTGCCAGCTCACCATTTGCAGGGAAGAACACTGAAGCTTTCTTT	CASSPFAGKNTEAFF	TRBV18	TRBJ1-1	NA	many
TGTGCCAGCGGCCGGATCGAGTCGGAAGGCTACACCTTC	CASGRIESEGYTF	TRBV25-1	TRBJ1-2	NA	many
TGTGCCAGCTCACCACTCAGCGTCCAAGAGACCCAGTACTTC	CASSPLSVQETQYF	TRBV18	TRBJ2-5	NA	once
TGTGTCAGCAGCGCGAACCGGGGGAAGTCCTACAATGAGCAGTTCTTC	CVSSANRGKSYNEQFF	TRBV11-3	TRBJ2-1	NA	NA
TGTGCCAGCAGCTGGTCCTACACTGAAGCTTTCTTT	CASSWSYTEAFF	TRBV12-3/TRBV12-4	TRBJ1-1	NA	many
TGTGCCAGCAGGGAATGGGCAGGTGGTAACTATGGCTACACCTTC	CASREWAGGNYGYTF	TRBV12-3/TRBV12-4	TRBJ1-2	NA	many
TGTGCCAGCAGCTCTCCGGACAGTTGGGATTCACCCCTCCACTTT	CASSSPDSWDSPLHF	TRBV5-6	TRBJ1-6	NA	many
TGTGCCAGCAGCTCGGACGGTTATAGCAATCAGCCCCAGCATTTT	CASSSDGYSNQPQHF	TRBV3-1	TRBJ1-5	NA	many
TGTGCCAGCAGCCCCCGCCCTAATTACAATGAGCAGTTCTTC	CASSPRPNYNEQFF	TRBV3-1	TRBJ2-1	NA	many
TGTGCCAGCAGAATCCGACTAGCGGGGGCGACCTACAATGAGCAGTTCTTC	CASRIRLAGATYNEQFF	TRBV7-2	TRBJ2-1	TRBD2	medium-sized
TGCAGTGCTAGAGAGGGAGGGCTAGGAGAAAAACTGTTTTTT	CSAREGGLGEKLFF	TRBV20-1	TRBJ1-4	NA	many
TGTGCCAGCAGCTTAGGGGCAGACAAACGATGGCCCCAGCATTTT	CASSLGADKRWPQHF	TRBV7-8	TRBJ1-5	NA	NA
TGTGCCATCCGTGGTGCAGGGGGCTTTGGAAACACCATATATTTT	CAIRGAGGFGNTIYF	TRBV10-3	TRBJ1-3	TRBD1	medium-sized
TGCGCCAGCAGCCAAGTCGGCGGGGGCACCACAGATACGCAGTATTTT	CASSQVGGGTTDTQYF	TRBV4-3	TRBJ2-3	NA	many
TGTGCCAGCAGCCAAGATGGGCTCGGGGAGCTGTTTTTT	CASSQDGLGELFF	TRBV14	TRBJ2-2	NA	medium-sized
TGTGCCAGCAGCTCGATTGGATTAACAGCTATTAATTCACCCCTCCACTTT	CASSSIGLTAINSPLHF	TRBV9	TRBJ1-6	NA	many
TGTGCCAGCAACTCCCTATCGGGACAGGCCCTCTCTGGAAACACCATATATTTT	CASNSLSGQALSGNTIYF	TRBV12-3/TRBV12-4	TRBJ1-3	TRBD1	many
TGCAGCGTCTCGGACAGGGCAAGCTACGAGCAGTACTTC	CSVSDRASYEQYF	TRBV29-1	TRBJ2-7	TRBD1	many
TGTGCCAGCAAGACTGATACTAGCACAGATACGCAGTATTTT	CASKTDTSTDTQYF	TRBV6-2/TRBV6-3	TRBJ2-3	NA	many
TGTGCCAGCAGCCAAGTCACAACTGGGGGTCAGCCCCAGCATTTT	CASSQVTTGGQPQHF	TRBV4-2	TRBJ1-5	NA	few
TGTGCCAGCAGCTTAAATGGGGGCTACACCGGGGAGCTGTTTTTT	CASSLNGGYTGELFF	TRBV7-3	TRBJ2-2	NA	many
TGCGCCAGCAGCCAAGATGGAGGGGGTGGCAATCAGCCCCAGCATTTT	CASSQDGGGGNQPQHF	TRBV4-3	TRBJ1-5	NA	medium-sized
TGTGCCAGCAGGGACCTTACAGGGATCAATCAGCCCCAGCATTTT	CASRDLTGINQPQHF	TRBV6-5	TRBJ1-5	NA	NA
TGTGCCAGCAGCGCGACAGGGCCTGAAAACACCATATATTTT	CASSATGPENTIYF	TRBV9	TRBJ1-3	TRBD1	many
TGTGCCAGCAGCTTGGAGGGTTCAGTCCGAAGCGGGGAGCTGTTTTTT	CASSLEGSVRSGELFF	TRBV5-5	TRBJ2-2	NA	many
TGTGCCAGCAGCCAATGGGGAAAACAGGGTGATGGCTACACCTTC	CASSQWGKQGDGYTF	TRBV3-1	TRBJ1-2	NA	many
TGCGCCAGCAGCTTGGATGCCCGAGACACCGGGGAGCTGTTTTTT	CASSLDARDTGELFF	TRBV5-1	TRBJ2-2	NA	many
TGTGCCAGCAGCTTAGGTCTAGCGTCAGATACGCAGTATTTT	CASSLGLASDTQYF	TRBV7-2	TRBJ2-3	NA	many
TGTGCCAGCAGTTTATCACCCCTCGGACAGGGGGTATCCTACGAGCAGTACTTC	CASSLSPLGQGVSYEQYF	TRBV27	TRBJ2-7	TRBD1	NA
TGTGCCAGCAGCCCCGTGATGAATGAAAAACTGTTTTTT	CASSPVMNEKLFF	TRBV7-2	TRBJ1-4	NA	few
TGTGCCAGCAGCGTTTGGATCGGGGGTAGGGACACCGGGGAGCTGTTTTTT	CASSVWIGGRDTGELFF	TRBV9	TRBJ2-2	NA	many
TGTGCCAGCAGCCCTCGGGGGGGCACAGATACGCAGTATTTT	CASSPRGGTDTQYF	TRBV7-3	TRBJ2-3	TRBD2	many
TGTGCCAGCGGCGTTTGGGGAAACACCATATATTTT	CASGVWGNTIYF	TRBV27	TRBJ1-3	NA	many
TGCAGTGCTAGCGGGACACCAACCGGGGAGCTGTTTTTT	CSASGTPTGELFF	TRBV20-1	TRBJ2-2	NA	many
TGTGCCAGCAGTCCCAGGGGGGGTACGACTGAAGCTTTCTTT	CASSPRGGTTEAFF	TRBV12-3/TRBV12-4	TRBJ1-1	TRBD1	many